A single sample gave rise to the 9 T cell receptor beta chains below, sequenced in a study of CD8 T cells in Susac syndrome. cDNA came from about 0.5 to 1 ug RNA primed by random hexamers. TCRdb used MiXCR to reprocess the immunoSEQ multiplex PCR reads, holding one entry per CDR3 protein. The sample shows 150,000 to 200,000 distinct CDR3 sequences, about 92% of them seen only once. The material sequenced was CD4+ T cells from PBMCs. These receptor sequences come from a human donor in good health.

The chain couples TRBV6-1 to TRBJ1-6; a weak D match, TRBD1 (5 bases). V lost 11 bases and J lost 9, with 20 bases in between. CDR3 size: 14 residues. The germline V gene has CDR1 MNHNS and CDR2 SASEGT. CDR3 DNA: TGTGCCGTCCTGCCGGGGACCCGAGGTTCACCCCTCCACTTT. The encoded protein is CAVLPGTRGSPLHF.

This chain links TRBV5-1 with TRBJ2-3, with D maybe TRBD1 (5 bases). The V end lost 3 bases, the J end lost 4 bases, and 21 bases lay between the germline ends. Germline V gene sequence: CDR1 SGHRS, CDR2 YFSETQ. This CDR3 spans 17 amino acids. The CDR3 nucleotides read TGCGCCAGCAGCTGGAAACCTCCAGGGAATTCGGCAGATACGCAGTATTTT. It specifies CASSWKPPGNSADTQYF.

V gene TRBV6-1 combines with J gene TRBJ2-6; TRBD1 matches 10 bases. Germline CDR1 is MNHNS and CDR2 is SASEGT. The trim removed 5 bases at V and 0 bases at J, leaving 4 bases unmatched. CDR3 size: 17 residues. The CDR3 here is CASSRRTGGSGANVLTF. In nucleotides, the CDR3 is TGTGCCAGCAGTAGGAGGACAGGGGGCTCTGGGGCCAACGTCCTGACTTTC.

The chain has TRBV6-2 or TRBV6-3 and TRBJ2-1; D possibly corresponds to TRBD1 (6 bases). Deletions cut 2 bases from V and 7 bases from J, with 12 bases between. Germline V gene sequence: CDR1 MNHEY, CDR2 SVGEGT. The CDR3 sequence is 14 residues long. The CDR3 sequence is CASSYAGTWNEQFF. The CDR3 DNA reads TGTGCCAGCAGTTACGCCGGGACATGGAATGAGCAGTTCTTC.

This clonotype has a single count. The CDR3 sequence is CASSQRVGNEQFF. The DNA of the CDR3 is TGCGCCAGCAGCCAAAGAGTGGGCAATGAGCAGTTCTTC. The chain joins TRBV4-1 to TRBJ2-1; no definite D call. The V end was cut by 2 bases, the J end by 6 bases, with 8 bases between. Germline lookup yields CDR1 MGHRA and CDR2 YSYEKL. The CDR3 length is 13 residues.

The chain recombines TRBV5-1 with TRBJ2-2, with 7 bases matching TRBD1. Per germline, CDR1 SGHRS and CDR2 YFSETQ. V shed 4 bases, J shed 1 base, and the junction held 13 bases outside the gene matches. The CDR3 totals 18 residues. The CDR3 sequence is CASSPRTVTGQNTGELFF. CDR3 coding DNA: TGCGCCAGCAGCCCCCGAACCGTGACAGGGCAGAACACCGGGGAGCTGTTTTTT.

The V gene is TRBV20-1, the J gene TRBJ2-2; no clear D. The germline gives CDR1 DFQATT, CDR2 SNEGSKA (reference sequence). The CDR3 has 16 amino acids. Trimming took 3 bases from V and 6 from J, leaving 20 bases between them. CDR3 sequence: CSASFYLRIRPGELFF. The DNA of the CDR3 is TGCAGTGCTAGTTTTTACTTACGGATCCGTCCCGGGGAGCTGTTTTTT.

CDR3: CASRPTGGYYGYTF. As DNA, the CDR3 is TGTGCCAGCAGACCTACAGGGGGCTACTATGGCTACACCTTC. V gene TRBV6-2 or TRBV6-3 combines with J gene TRBJ1-2, with 9 positions matching TRBD1. The CDR3 has 14 residues. In germline, CDR1 is MNHEY, CDR2 SVGEGT. The ends lost 6 bases at V and 3 bases at J; junction bases unmatched: 5.

The table lists this clonotype with a count of one. One junction end does not reproduce the germline sequence, and a read error may be involved. The chain couples TRBV7-2 to TRBJ2-7, with 7 bases fitting TRBD2. The germline CDR1 and CDR2 sequences are SGHTA and FQGNSA. This CDR3 region has 13 residues. CDR3 bases: TGTGCCAGCAGGCTAGCGGAATATTACGCGCAGTACTTC. Translation gives CASRLAEYYAQYF.